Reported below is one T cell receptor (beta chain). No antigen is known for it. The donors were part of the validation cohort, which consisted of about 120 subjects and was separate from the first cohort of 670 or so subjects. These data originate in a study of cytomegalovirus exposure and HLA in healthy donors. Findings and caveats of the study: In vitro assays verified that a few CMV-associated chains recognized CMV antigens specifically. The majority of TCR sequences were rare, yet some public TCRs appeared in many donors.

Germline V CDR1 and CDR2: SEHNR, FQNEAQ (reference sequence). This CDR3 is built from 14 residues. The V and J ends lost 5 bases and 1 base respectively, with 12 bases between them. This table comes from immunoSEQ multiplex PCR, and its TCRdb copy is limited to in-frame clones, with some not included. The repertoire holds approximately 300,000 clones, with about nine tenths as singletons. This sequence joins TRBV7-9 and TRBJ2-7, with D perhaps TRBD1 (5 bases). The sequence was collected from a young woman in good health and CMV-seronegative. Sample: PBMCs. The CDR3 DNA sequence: TGTGCCAGCAGCCAAGAGTCAGGGTCCTACGAGCAGTACTTC. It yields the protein CASSQESGSYEQYF.